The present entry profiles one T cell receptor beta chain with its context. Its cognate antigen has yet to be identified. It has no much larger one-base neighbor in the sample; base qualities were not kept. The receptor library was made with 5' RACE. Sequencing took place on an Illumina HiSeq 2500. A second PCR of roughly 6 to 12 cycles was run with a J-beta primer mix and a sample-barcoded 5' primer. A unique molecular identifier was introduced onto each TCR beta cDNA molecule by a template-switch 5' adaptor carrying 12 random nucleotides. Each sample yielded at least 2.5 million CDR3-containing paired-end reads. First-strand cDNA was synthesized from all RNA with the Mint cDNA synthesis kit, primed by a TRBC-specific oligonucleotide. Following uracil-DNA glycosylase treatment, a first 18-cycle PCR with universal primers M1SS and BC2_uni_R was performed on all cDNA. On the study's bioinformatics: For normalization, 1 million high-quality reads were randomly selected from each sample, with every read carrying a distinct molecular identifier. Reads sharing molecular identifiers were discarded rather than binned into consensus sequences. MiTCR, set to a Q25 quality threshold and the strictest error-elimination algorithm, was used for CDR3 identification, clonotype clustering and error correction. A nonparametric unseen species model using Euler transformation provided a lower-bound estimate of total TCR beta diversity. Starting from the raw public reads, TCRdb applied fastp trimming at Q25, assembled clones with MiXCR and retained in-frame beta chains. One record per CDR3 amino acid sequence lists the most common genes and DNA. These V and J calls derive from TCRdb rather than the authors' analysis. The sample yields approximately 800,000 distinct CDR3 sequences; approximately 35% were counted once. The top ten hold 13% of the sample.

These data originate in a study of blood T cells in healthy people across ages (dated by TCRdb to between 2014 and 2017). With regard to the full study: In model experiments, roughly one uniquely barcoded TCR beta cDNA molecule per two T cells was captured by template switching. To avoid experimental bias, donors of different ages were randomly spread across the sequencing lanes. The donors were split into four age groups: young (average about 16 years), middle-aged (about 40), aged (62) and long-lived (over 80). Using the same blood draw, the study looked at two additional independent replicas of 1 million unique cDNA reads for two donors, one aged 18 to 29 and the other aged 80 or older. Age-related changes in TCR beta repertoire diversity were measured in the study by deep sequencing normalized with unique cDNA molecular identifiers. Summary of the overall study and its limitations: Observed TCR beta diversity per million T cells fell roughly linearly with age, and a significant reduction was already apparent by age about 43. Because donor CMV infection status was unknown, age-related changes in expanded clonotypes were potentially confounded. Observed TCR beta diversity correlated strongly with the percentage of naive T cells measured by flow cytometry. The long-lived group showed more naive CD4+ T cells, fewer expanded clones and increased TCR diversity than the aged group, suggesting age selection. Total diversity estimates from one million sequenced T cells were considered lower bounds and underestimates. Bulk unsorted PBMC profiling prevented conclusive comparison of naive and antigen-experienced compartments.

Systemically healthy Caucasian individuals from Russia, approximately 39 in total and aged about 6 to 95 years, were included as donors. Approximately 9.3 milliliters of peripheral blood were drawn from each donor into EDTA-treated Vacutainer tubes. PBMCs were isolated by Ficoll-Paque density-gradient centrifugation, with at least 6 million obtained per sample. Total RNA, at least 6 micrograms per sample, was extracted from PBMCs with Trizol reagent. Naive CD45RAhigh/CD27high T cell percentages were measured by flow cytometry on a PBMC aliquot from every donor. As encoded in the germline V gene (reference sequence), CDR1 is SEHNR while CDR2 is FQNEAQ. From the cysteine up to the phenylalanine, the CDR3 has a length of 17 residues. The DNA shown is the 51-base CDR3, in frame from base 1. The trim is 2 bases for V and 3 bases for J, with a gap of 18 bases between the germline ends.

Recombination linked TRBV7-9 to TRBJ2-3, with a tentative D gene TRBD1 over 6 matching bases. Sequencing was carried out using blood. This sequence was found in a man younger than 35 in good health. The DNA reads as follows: TGTGCCAGCAGCTTAAGTCTTAGGCAGGGGCGGACAGATACGCAGTATTTT. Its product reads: CASSLSLRQGRTDTQYF. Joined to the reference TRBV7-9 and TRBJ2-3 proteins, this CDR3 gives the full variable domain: DTGVSQNPRHKITKRGQNVTFRCDPISEHNRLYWYRQTLGQGPEFLTYFQNEAQLEKSRLLSDRFSAERPKGSFSTLEIQRTEQGDSAMYLCASSLSLRQGRTDTQYFGPGTRLTVL.